The TCR beta chain under discussion was sequenced for a study of blood T cell repertoires in COVID-19. This clone turned up a few times. Other DNA sequences within the sample encode an identical CDR3. Assay used: immunoSEQ multiplex PCR; TCRdb lists only in-frame clones, some missing. Of 250,000 to 300,000 clones detected, roughly 87% appear once; the ten largest clones hold 2% to 2.5%. The sequence came from a woman in her forties or fifties who had recovered from COVID-19. Sequencing was performed on peripheral blood.

Here the CDR3 reads CASSYSGQGGTEAFF. CDR3 DNA sequence: TGTGCCAGCAGTTACTCGGGACAGGGTGGTACTGAAGCTTTCTTT. The V and J genes are TRBV6-5 and TRBJ1-1, with 9 bases lining up with TRBD1. This CDR3 is built from 15 residues. V lost 0 bases, J lost 5 bases, and 4 bases stayed unmatched. CDR1 MNHEY and CDR2 SVGAGI come from the germline V gene.